Listed below are T cell receptor beta chains from one sample, sequenced in a study of early T cells in non-severe SARS-CoV-2 infection. TCRdb reanalysed the 5' RACE reads using MiXCR and keeps one entry per CDR3 protein. The table shows 80,000 to 95,000 distinct CDR3 sequences, with roughly an eighth occurring only once. The sequencing sample was made of whole blood. The receptors shown here come from an adult who was a healthcare worker with PCR-confirmed SARS-CoV-2 infection or an uninfected control (not recorded which). Each CDR3 is given with its conserved first and last residue. The D gene is left open where the match is weak. Clone size, where shown, is once, few, many, or a class for clones that have expanded.

TRBV18,TRBJ2-7,.,17,TRBD2,TGTGCCAGCTCACCGGTGCTAGCGGGAGAACGGTCCTACGAGCAGTACTTC,CASSPVLAGERSYEQYF
TRBV7-2,TRBJ2-5,medium-sized,16,TRBD2,TGTGCCAGCAGCTTTCCAGGACTAGCGGGGCAAGAGACCCAGTACTTC,CASSFPGLAGQETQYF
TRBV10-2,TRBJ2-4,few,12,.,TGCGCCAGCAGTCCGCCGAGGGACATTCAGTACTTC,CASSPPRDIQYF
TRBV4-2,TRBJ2-7,few,14,.,TGTGCCAGCAGCCAAGCGGGGACCGATCACGAGCAGTACTTC,CASSQAGTDHEQYF
TRBV27,TRBJ2-2,many,16,.,TGTGCCAGCAGTTCGGGCCGGGATTGGGACACCGGGGAGCTGTTTTTT,CASSSGRDWDTGELFF
TRBV9,TRBJ2-3,.,14,.,TGTGCCAGCAGCGACAGGACGTCGGCAGATACGCAGTATTTT,CASSDRTSADTQYF
TRBV7-9,TRBJ2-7,many,13,.,TGTGCCAGCAGCCTAGACAGCTACTACGAGCAGTACTTC,CASSLDSYYEQYF
TRBV20-1,TRBJ1-1,.,13,.,TGCAGTGCTAGAGATCCGGGGGGCACTGAAGCTTTCTTT,CSARDPGGTEAFF
TRBV7-3,TRBJ2-7,many,13,.,TGTGCCAGCAGCCTACAGGCTACCTACGAGCAGTACTTC,CASSLQATYEQYF
TRBV5-1,TRBJ2-7,.,14,.,TGCGCCAGCAGCTTGGACGGAATATTCTACGAGCAGTACTTC,CASSLDGIFYEQYF
TRBV4-1,TRBJ2-2,.,18,.,TGCGCCAGCAGCCAAGCCCGTCCCGGACAGAGCACTACCGGGGAGCTGTTTTTT,CASSQARPGQSTTGELFF